These 24 T cell receptor beta chains originate from one sample sequenced in a study of blood T cell repertoires in COVID-19. Here immunoSEQ multiplex PCR was the method, and the copy in TCRdb shows in-frame clones only, minus some. Of roughly 160,000 clones in the sample, roughly 80% were seen once. The material sequenced was peripheral blood. Every receptor here comes from a woman of 80 years or more with acute or convalescent COVID-19.

The chain uses TRBV6-5 and TRBJ2-7; weak D call: TRBD1 (5 bases). Germline V gene lookup returns CDR1 MNHEY and CDR2 SVGAGI. V was trimmed by 0 bases and J by 5 bases, leaving 11 bases between them. CDR3 length: 14 residues. In nucleotides, the CDR3 is TGTGCCAGCAGTTACTCGACCAGGGTCCACGAGCAGTACTTC. Translation gives CASSYSTRVHEQYF.

The chain carries TRBV5-6 and TRBJ2-1; no reliable D call. Germline assignment: CDR1 SGHDT and CDR2 YYEEEE. Trimming took off 0 bases at V and 0 bases at J, with 10 bases between the two ends. There are 16 residues in the CDR3. The CDR3 nucleotides read TGTGCCAGCAGCTTGGTGGCTGCAACCTCCTACAATGAGCAGTTCTTC. Amino acid sequence: CASSLVAATSYNEQFF.

The chain couples TRBV6-2 or TRBV6-3 to TRBJ1-5, with TRBD1 matching over 8 bases. The CDR3 is made up of 15 amino acids. The V gene's germline CDR1 is MNHEY and CDR2 SVGEGT. J was trimmed by 8 bases and V by 2 bases; bases with no gene match: 8. Here the CDR3 DNA reads TGTGCCAGCAGTTACGCCCAGGGGGCTAGTAAGCCCCAGCATTTT. Amino acid sequence: CASSYAQGASKPQHF.

The genes are TRBV24-1 and TRBJ2-2, with 7 nucleotides matching TRBD2. The CDR3 consists of 15 residues. Germline assignment: CDR1 KGHDR and CDR2 SFDVKD. V shed 4 bases, J shed 2 bases, and the junction held 3 bases outside the gene matches. The CDR3 coding sequence is TGTGCCACCAGTGAAGCGGGACCTAACACCGGGGAGCTGTTTTTT. Translating it yields CATSEAGPNTGELFF.

The chain combines TRBV19 with TRBJ2-5; D perhaps matches TRBD2 (6 bases). The CDR3 is 14 residues long. Trimming cost V 3 bases and J 5 bases, with 13 bases left between them. Germline V gene sequence: CDR1 LNHDA, CDR2 SQIVND (reference sequence). The CDR3 coding sequence is TGTGCCAGTAGTATGCGGCGGGAAGGGGAGACCCAGTACTTC. It encodes CASSMRREGETQYF. The full variable domain, with the rest looked up from reference TRBV19 and TRBJ2-5, is DGGITQSPKYLFRKEGQNVTLSCEQNLNHDAMYWYRQDPGQGLRLIYYSQIVNDFQKGDIAEGYSVSREKKESFPLTVTSAQKNPTAFYLCASSMRREGETQYFGPGTRLLVL.

The gene calls are TRBV5-5 and TRBJ1-1, with a possible D match to TRBD1 (5 bases). The CDR3 is 15 amino acids. From germline, CDR1 is SGHKS and CDR2 YYEKEE (reference sequence). Deletions cut 7 bases from V and 1 base from J, with 17 bases between. The DNA of the CDR3 is TGTGCCAGCGCCTCCCTCGGCGGGGCGAACACTGAAGCTTTCTTT. Translated: CASASLGGANTEAFF.

The gene calls are TRBV30 and TRBJ2-7; TRBD1 aligns across 7 bases. The CDR3 runs to 14 residues. The ends lost 3 bases at V and 0 bases at J; junction bases unmatched: 5. The germline gives CDR1 GTSNPN, CDR2 SVGIG (reference sequence). In DNA, the CDR3 is TGTGCCTGGAGAGCGGACAGGCTCTCCTACGAGCAGTACTTC. Its protein is CAWRADRLSYEQYF.

The chain joins TRBV11-3 to TRBJ2-5; a possible D gene is TRBD2 (6 bases). The CDR3 runs to 13 residues. CDR1 is SGHNT, CDR2 YENEEA, per germline. V was trimmed by 5 bases and J by 3 bases, leaving 10 bases between them. The CDR3: CASSEGGEETQYF. CDR3 coding DNA: TGTGCCAGCAGCGAGGGCGGGGAAGAGACCCAGTACTTC.

The rearrangement links TRBV19 to TRBJ1-4; 7 nucleotides line up with TRBD1. After removal of 5 bases from V and 6 bases from J, the junction contained 9 bases not matched to a gene. Germline CDR1 and CDR2: LNHDA and SQIVND (reference sequence). The CDR3 spans 15 residues. Here the CDR3 reads CASSARTGGDEKLFF. In nucleotides, the CDR3 is TGTGCCAGTAGTGCGCGGACAGGTGGGGATGAAAAACTGTTTTTT.

The chain is built from TRBV9 and TRBJ2-5; D not resolved. V lost 0 bases to trimming and J lost 3 bases, with 9 bases between them. CDR1 is SGDLS, CDR2 YYNGEE, per germline. The CDR3 runs 14 residues. CDR3 protein: CASSVDSTEETQYF. In DNA, the CDR3 is TGTGCCAGCAGCGTAGACAGCACCGAAGAGACCCAGTACTTC.

The chain couples TRBV30 to TRBJ1-1, with 7 bases lining up with TRBD1. This CDR3 spans 17 amino acids. With 0 bases clipped from V and 0 bases from J, the junction kept 10 bases outside the gene matches. Germline CDR1 GTSNPN, CDR2 SVGIG (reference sequence). The CDR3 loop is CAWSVNRGRGLNTEAFF. CDR3 in DNA: TGTGCCTGGAGTGTTAACAGGGGACGTGGGCTGAACACTGAAGCTTTCTTT.

The V and J genes are TRBV5-4 and TRBJ1-1, with 7 nucleotides matching TRBD1. V was clipped by 3 bases and J by 0 bases; unmatched bases: 5. Germline V gene data show CDR1 as SGHNT and CDR2 as YYREEE (reference sequence). The CDR3 extends over 15 amino acids. The CDR3 spells CASSSTGVMNTEAFF. The CDR3 DNA follows: TGTGCCAGCAGCTCAACAGGGGTGATGAACACTGAAGCTTTCTTT.

This sequence joins TRBV28 and TRBJ1-5, with 8 bases identical to TRBD1. The germline V gene has CDR1 MDHEN and CDR2 SYDVKM. V lost 7 bases to trimming and J lost 5 bases; unmatched junction nucleotides: 16. The CDR3 has 17 residues. CDR3 residues: CASTTLGRGRLHQPQHF. As DNA, the CDR3 is TGTGCCAGCACCACATTAGGCAGGGGGCGCCTACATCAGCCCCAGCATTTT. Drawing the rest from reference TRBV28 and TRBJ1-5, the complete variable domain is DVKVTQSSRYLVKRTGEKVFLECVQDMDHENMFWYRQDPGLGLRLIYFSYDVKMKEKGDIPEGYSVSREKKERFSLILESASTNQTSMYLCASTTLGRGRLHQPQHFGDGTRLSIL.

V usage is TRBV12-3 or TRBV12-4 and J usage is TRBJ2-1; D remains ambiguous. The CDR3 length is 13 residues. Trimming removed 3 bases at V and 10 bases at J, with 13 bases between. DNA for the CDR3: TGTGCCAGCAGTTTTGATTCCCGCAGGGAGCAGTTCTTC. This gives the protein CASSFDSRREQFF.

This sequence joins TRBV28 and TRBJ2-1; 8 bases match TRBD1. With V trimmed by 4 bases and J by 5 bases, 4 bases remained unmatched. Per the germline V gene, CDR1 is MDHEN and CDR2 is SYDVKM. The CDR3 totals 14 residues. The CDR3 DNA sequence: TGTGCCAGCAGTTGGACAGGGAGCCACAATGAGCAGTTCTTC. This codes for CASSWTGSHNEQFF.

J is TRBJ2-5 and V is TRBV6-1; TRBD1 aligns across 12 bases. This CDR3 spans 16 amino acids. The trim removed 3 bases at V and 5 bases at J, leaving 7 bases unmatched. Per germline, CDR1 MNHNS and CDR2 SASEGT. The CDR3 coding sequence is TGTGCCAGCAGTGAGCGGGACAGGGGGCTTAAGGAGACCCAGTACTTC. Translating gives CASSERDRGLKETQYF.

The chain carries TRBV18 and TRBJ2-2; 8 nucleotides align to TRBD2. The CDR3 has 16 residues. Per germline, CDR1 KGHSH and CDR2 LQKENI. The trim removed 5 bases at V and 6 bases at J, leaving 11 bases unmatched. The CDR3 bases are TGTGCCAGCTCAACGTCCGGGACTAGGATCCCCGGGGAGCTGTTTTTT. Translated: CASSTSGTRIPGELFF.

The chain links TRBV14 to TRBJ2-2; TRBD1 might be the D (5 bases). The germline V and J ends were trimmed by 0 bases and 9 bases, with 11 bases remaining between them. The CDR3 loop spans 14 amino acids. Germline V gives CDR1 SGHDN, CDR2 FVKESK. CDR3 amino acids: CASSQDYLGRELFF. CDR3 DNA sequence: TGTGCCAGCAGCCAAGATTATTTGGGGCGGGAGCTGTTTTTT.

V usage is TRBV28 and J usage is TRBJ1-5; D possibly corresponds to TRBD1 (6 bases). This CDR3 region has 14 residues. V lost 5 bases and J 5 bases, leaving 13 bases between the germline ends. Per germline, CDR1 MDHEN and CDR2 SYDVKM. The CDR3 reads CASSPDRLYQPQHF. The CDR3 DNA reads as TGTGCCAGCAGTCCGGACAGACTTTATCAGCCCCAGCATTTT.

V usage is TRBV7-2 and J usage is TRBJ1-3; 9 nucleotides align to TRBD1. The J segment lost 4 bases and the V segment lost 5 bases, leaving 6 bases of the junction unmatched. The germline V gene encodes CDR1 SGHTA and CDR2 FQGNSA. The CDR3 runs to 15 residues. CDR3 in DNA: TGTGCCAGCAGCAGAGGGACAGGGAAGGGAAACACCATATATTTT. Translating it yields CASSRGTGKGNTIYF.

The chain carries TRBV5-4 and TRBJ2-3, with D possibly matching TRBD1 (5 bases). The ends were cut back, 2 bases at V and 4 bases at J, with 14 bases in the middle. CDR3 length equals 15 residues. Germline assignment: CDR1 SGHNT and CDR2 YYREEE (reference sequence). The CDR3 bases are TGTGCCAGCAGCTTTGGGGCGAACCTGGCAGATACGCAGTATTTT. The encoded protein is CASSFGANLADTQYF.

This chain connects TRBV2 to TRBJ1-4; weak D call: TRBD1 (6 bases). CDR1 is SNHLY, CDR2 FYNNEI, per germline. Trimming removed 3 bases from V and 8 bases from J, with 16 bases in between. CDR3 length equals 15 residues. CDR3 sequence: CASSESGAPREKLFF. CDR3 nucleotides: TGTGCCAGCAGTGAGTCAGGGGCGCCACGGGAAAAACTGTTTTTT.

The chain uses TRBV12-3 or TRBV12-4 and TRBJ1-1; D gene ambiguous. The length of the CDR3 is 13 residues. Trimming left V 6 bases short and J 2 bases short, with 10 bases between. The chain's CDR3 is CASRADSNTEAFF. CDR3 bases: TGTGCCAGCAGGGCGGACTCAAACACTGAAGCTTTCTTT.

The V call is TRBV27, the J call TRBJ1-3; TRBD1 matches 7 bases. Germline V gene data show CDR1 as MNHEY and CDR2 as SMNVEV (reference sequence). The CDR3 loop spans 15 amino acids. V shed 0 bases and J 4 bases; nucleotides not matched to a gene: 3. In nucleotides, the CDR3 is TGTGCCAGCAGTTTATCCAGGGGGATGGGAAACACCATATATTTT. This encodes CASSLSRGMGNTIYF.